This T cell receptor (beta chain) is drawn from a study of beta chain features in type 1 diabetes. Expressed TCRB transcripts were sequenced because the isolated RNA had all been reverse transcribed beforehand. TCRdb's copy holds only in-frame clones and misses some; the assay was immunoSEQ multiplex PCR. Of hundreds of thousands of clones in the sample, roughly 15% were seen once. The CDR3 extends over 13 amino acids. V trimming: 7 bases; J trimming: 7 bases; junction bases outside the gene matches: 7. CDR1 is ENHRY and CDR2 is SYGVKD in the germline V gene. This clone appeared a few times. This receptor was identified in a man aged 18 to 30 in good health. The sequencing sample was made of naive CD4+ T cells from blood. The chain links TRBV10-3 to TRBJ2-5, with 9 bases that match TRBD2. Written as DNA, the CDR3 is TGTGCCATCAAGCGGGAGGACAAGAGGACCCAGTACTTC. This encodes CAIKREDKRTQYF.